The next 8 T cell receptor beta chains were all read from a single sample in a study of regulatory T cells in long-lasting Graves disease. Noted time point: newly diagnosed GD, antithyroid drugs for less than 3 months. TCR sequences were obtained from RNA taken from PBMCs. Arm-PCR of CDR3 regions with iRepertoire HTBI primers generated TCR beta libraries. TCRdb re-called the multiplex PCR reads with MiXCR, one entry per CDR3 protein. This sample yields approximately 560,000 distinct CDR3 sequences, of which roughly 15% are seen a single time; more than 10% belongs to the top ten. These data are also associated with another study on T cells in Graves' hyperthyroidism and ophthalmopathy.

Specimen: peripheral blood mononuclear cells (PBMCs), collected at new diagnosis, from a patient treated with antithyroid drugs. The receptors here all came from a man younger than 30 with Graves disease.

This clonotype was recorded at least ten times. The rearrangement joins TRBV10-3 to TRBJ1-2; no reliable D call. The CDR3 sequence is 14 residues long. The V and J ends lost 0 bases and 4 bases respectively, with 9 bases between them. Germline V gene lookup returns CDR1 ENHRY and CDR2 SYGVKD. CDR3 amino acids: CAISESSQTYGYTF. Written as DNA, the CDR3 is TGTGCCATCAGTGAGTCGAGTCAGACCTATGGCTACACCTTC.

This clonotype was observed at least ten times. The chain carries TRBV5-1 and TRBJ2-3; weak D call: TRBD2 (5 bases). The CDR3 runs 16 residues. The V gene lost 0 bases and the J gene lost 2 bases, with 13 bases spanning the gap. CDR1 and CDR2 from the germline V gene are SGHRS and YFSETQ. In DNA, the CDR3 is TGCGCCAGCAGCTTGGGAAGCGGACCATCCACAGATACGCAGTATTTT. This translates into CASSLGSGPSTDTQYF. The variable domain in full, with the rest retrieved from reference TRBV5-1 and TRBJ2-3, is KAGVTQTPRYLIKTRGQQVTLSCSPISGHRSVSWYQQTPGQGLQFLFEYFSETQRNKGNFPGRFSGRQFSNSRSEMNVSTLELGDSALYLCASSLGSGPSTDTQYFGPGTRLTVL.

About this clonotype itself: Its ends do not fully match the called genes, so a read error is possible. CDR3 loop: CASSPGERSYQETQCF. Written as DNA, the CDR3 is TGTGCCAGCAGCCCCGGGGAGCGGTCGTACCAAGAGACCCAGTGCTTC. The chain links TRBV5-6 to TRBJ2-5, with a possible D match to TRBD2 (5 bases). CDR1 is SGHDT and CDR2 is YYEEEE in the germline V gene. The CDR3 is 16 amino acids.

This clonotype was recorded many times. The V and J genes are TRBV6-1 and TRBJ2-5; D is unresolved. Germline V gene sequence: CDR1 MNHNS, CDR2 SASEGT. With 7 bases removed from V and 3 bases from J, the gap between germline ends came to 18 bases. The CDR3 contains 15 residues. CDR3 region: CASIPMGNVEETQYF. Written as DNA, the CDR3 is TGTGCCAGCATCCCCATGGGCAATGTTGAAGAGACCCAGTACTTC.

The rearrangement joins TRBV9 to TRBJ1-1; a weak D match, TRBD1 (6 bases). The germline CDR1 and CDR2 sequences are SGDLS and YYNGEE. V shed 1 base and J shed 0 bases, with 13 bases lying between them. CDR3 length: 16 residues. The CDR3 bases are TGTGCCAGCAGCGTATTTCCCGGGACACTGAACACTGAAGCTTTCTTT. This encodes CASSVFPGTLNTEAFF.

This clonotype was found a few times. The gene calls are TRBV6-1 and TRBJ2-5, with D possibly TRBD1 on 6 matching bases. CDR1 is MNHNS and CDR2 is SASEGT in the germline V gene. The CDR3 has 15 residues. Trimming removed 5 bases at V and 5 bases at J, with 18 bases between. The CDR3 here is CASSPGTPSVETQYF. CDR3 coding DNA: TGTGCCAGCAGTCCCGGGACACCCTCCGTCGAGACCCAGTACTTC.

Turning to this clonotype: A junction boundary mismatches the germline segment, possibly from a read error. This chain joins TRBV12-3 or TRBV12-4 and TRBJ1-5; tentative D call: TRBD1 (6 bases). The CDR3 totals 14 residues. CDR3 residues: CACSLGGSNQPQHF. The CDR3 region has the DNA TGTGCCTGCAGTTTAGGGGGAAGCAATCAGCCCCAGCATTTT.

This clonotype was seen only once. A much larger clonotype is one base distant, so this may be a read error. The chain is built from TRBV11-3 and TRBJ2-3, with TRBD2 as a possible D gene (5 bases). This CDR3 has 14 residues. Germline V gene lookup returns CDR1 SGHNT and CDR2 YENEEA. V lost 3 bases to trimming and J lost 8 bases, with 15 bases between them. CDR3 sequence (DNA): TGTGCCAGCAGCTTTAGCGAGAGTACGGGTACGCAGTATTTT. This sequence encodes CASSFSESTGTQYF.